This TCR beta chain is drawn from a study of shared clonotypes between healthy human individuals. Study-level information: The cohort had a couple of women and a few men, ages 18 to 49.

The naive CD8 fraction comprised CD45RO-negative cells positively selected for CCR7 and excluded terminally differentiated effector memory CD45RA+ cells. General study results and limits: Genetic and exposure-history diversity was limited by the small donor number.

Per germline, CDR1 MNHEY and CDR2 SMNVEV (reference sequence). The CDR3 has 16 amino acids. Trimming shortened V by 6 bases and J by 0 bases, and 17 bases separated the two germline ends. The deep-level immunoSEQ assay was used. Sequencing was performed with immunoSEQ multiplex PCR; in TCRdb, only in-frame clones are kept and a portion is missing. Of millions of clones listed, approximately 94% are singletons. On this clone itself: The antigen remains undetermined.

The TCR originated in a young man in good health. The chain has TRBV27 and TRBJ1-1; maybe TRBD1 (5 bases). The specimen sequenced was naive CD8+ T cells sorted from blood. The CDR3 DNA follows: TGTGCCAGCAGCACGGGGCGCACCGATTTGAACACTGAAGCTTTCTTT. It is translated as CASSTGRTDLNTEAFF.